The present T cell receptor (beta chain) was sequenced within a study of T cells in Graves' hyperthyroidism and ophthalmopathy. The source material, RNA transcripts, was used to amplify TCR beta CDR3 regions. RT-PCR in the first round (using the HTBI primer set) targeted the TCR CDR3. TCRdb fed the multiplex PCR reads into MiXCR, producing one record per CDR3 protein. This table has about 380,000 distinct CDR3 sequences, approximately 17% appearing once. This clonotype was observed a handful of times. The CDR3 runs 17 residues. Germline V gene sequence: CDR1 SGHTA, CDR2 FQGNSA. Trimming took 4 bases from V and 0 from J; bases not matched to a gene: 9.

The sequence derives from a man between 18 and 29 years old with Graves' ophthalmopathy. This sequence joins TRBV7-2 and TRBJ1-3; the match to TRBD1 covers 7 bases. Sequences were obtained from blood. CDR3 nucleotides: TGTGCCAGCAGCTCCAGGGGGGACATCCGCTCTGGAAACACCATATATTTT. Translating gives CASSSRGDIRSGNTIYF.